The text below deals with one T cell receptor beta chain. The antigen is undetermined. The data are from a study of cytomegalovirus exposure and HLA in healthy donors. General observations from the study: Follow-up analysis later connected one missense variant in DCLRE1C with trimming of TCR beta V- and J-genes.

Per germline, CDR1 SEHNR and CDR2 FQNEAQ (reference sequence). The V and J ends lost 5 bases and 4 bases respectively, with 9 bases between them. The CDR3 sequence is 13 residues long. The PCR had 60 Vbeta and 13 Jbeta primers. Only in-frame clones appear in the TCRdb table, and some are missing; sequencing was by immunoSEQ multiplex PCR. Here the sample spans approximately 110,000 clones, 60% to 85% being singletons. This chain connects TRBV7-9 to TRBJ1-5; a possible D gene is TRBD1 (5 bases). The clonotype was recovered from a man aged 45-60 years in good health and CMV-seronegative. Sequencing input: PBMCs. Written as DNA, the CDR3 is TGTGCCAGCAGCAGCGGGGGGAATCAGCCCCAGCATTTT. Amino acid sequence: CASSSGGNQPQHF. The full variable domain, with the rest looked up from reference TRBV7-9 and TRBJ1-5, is DTGVSQNPRHKITKRGQNVTFRCDPISEHNRLYWYRQTLGQGPEFLTYFQNEAQLEKSRLLSDRFSAERPKGSFSTLEIQRTEQGDSAMYLCASSSGGNQPQHFGDGTRLSIL.